Listed here are 27 T cell receptor beta chains from one sample, sequenced in a study of early T cells in non-severe SARS-CoV-2 infection. TCRdb reprocessed the 5' RACE reads with MiXCR, giving one entry per CDR3 protein. Of approximately 66,000 distinct CDR3 sequences in the sample, about 12% were seen once. This sample comprised whole blood, obtained at baseline. These receptor sequences come from an adult who was a healthcare worker with PCR-confirmed SARS-CoV-2 infection or an uninfected control (not recorded which). The donor label of this sample is uncertain.

This clonotype came up a few times. The V and J genes are TRBV12-3 or TRBV12-4 and TRBJ1-1; D is unresolved. The CDR3 is made up of 13 amino acids. The V end lost 3 bases, the J end lost 0 bases, and 5 bases lay between the germline ends. CDR3 sequence (DNA): TGTGCCAGCAGTTTCAATATGAACACTGAAGCTTTCTTT. This codes for CASSFNMNTEAFF.

This clonotype showed up just a few times. The rearrangement links TRBV12-3 or TRBV12-4 to TRBJ2-1; no reliable D call. This CDR3 comprises 11 residues. Trimming left V 2 bases short and J 9 bases short, with 5 bases between. In DNA, the CDR3 is TGTGCCAGCAGTTTACGCATTGAGCAGTTCTTC. This encodes CASSLRIEQFF.

This CDR3 is CSATDRRGSNQPQHF. Here the CDR3 DNA reads TGCAGTGCTACGGATCGAAGGGGTAGCAATCAGCCCCAGCATTTT. The genes are TRBV20-1 and TRBJ1-5; the D gene is possibly TRBD1 (5 bases). V lost 4 bases and J 0 bases, leaving 13 bases between the germline ends. The germline gives CDR1 DFQATT, CDR2 SNEGSKA (reference sequence). The CDR3 is 15 amino acids.

This chain links TRBV7-2 with TRBJ2-5, with D uncertain. V lost 2 bases and J lost 2, with 9 bases in between. Germline CDR1 and CDR2: SGHTA and FQGNSA. This CDR3 has 14 amino acids. The CDR3 DNA follows: TGTGCCAGCAGCTTATCCAGCGTGCAAGAGACCCAGTACTTC. This encodes CASSLSSVQETQYF.

This clonotype was counted between two and nine times. This CDR3 reads CASSLASVAGTDTQYF. The CDR3 DNA reads TGTGCCAGCAGCTTAGCGTCGGTAGCGGGGACAGATACGCAGTATTTT. The chain carries TRBV7-2 and TRBJ2-3; 8 nucleotides align to TRBD2. Unmatched junction bases numbered 5, after V lost 0 bases and J lost 3 bases. The CDR3 is 16 residues long. CDR1 is SGHTA, CDR2 FQGNSA, per germline.

Only a few counts were recorded for this clonotype. This chain connects TRBV7-6 to TRBJ1-2; possibly TRBD1 for D (5 bases). The ends were cut back, 1 base at V and 3 bases at J, with 12 bases in the middle. The CDR3 is 15 amino acids. Germline CDR1 reads SGHVS; CDR2 reads FNYEAQ. This CDR3 reads CASSLGSRTYYGYTF. The CDR3 DNA is TGTGCCAGCAGCTTAGGAAGTAGGACATACTATGGCTACACCTTC.

The gene calls are TRBV12-3 or TRBV12-4 and TRBJ2-1, with TRBD2 matching over 8 bases. The CDR3 consists of 15 residues. V shed 2 bases and J 9 bases; nucleotides not matched to a gene: 9. The CDR3: CASSLYRGGYGEQFF. The DNA of the CDR3 is TGTGCCAGCAGTTTATATCGCGGGGGGTACGGTGAGCAGTTCTTC.

The CDR3 here is CASSLRLADQETQYF. The CDR3 bases are TGTGCCAGCAGCTTAAGGCTGGCGGACCAAGAGACCCAGTACTTC. The V and J genes are TRBV7-9 and TRBJ2-5; D gene uncertain. V gave up 2 bases and J gave up 0 bases, with 10 bases separating them. The germline CDR1 and CDR2 sequences are SEHNR and FQNEAQ (reference sequence). The CDR3 is 15 amino acids.

This clonotype was picked up many times. The V and J genes are TRBV9 and TRBJ2-3; D gene unclear. Between the trimmed V and J ends, which lost 0 bases and 2 bases, there was a span of 4 bases. The CDR3 covers 13 residues. The germline CDR1 and CDR2 sequences are SGDLS and YYNGEE. The CDR3 nucleotides read TGTGCCAGCAGCGTAGTATCCACAGATACGCAGTATTTT. Its translation is CASSVVSTDTQYF.

This clonotype was recorded a few times. The chain has TRBV12-3 or TRBV12-4 and TRBJ1-2; 10 nucleotides match TRBD1. The CDR3 covers 14 residues. The V segment lost 6 bases and the J segment 6 bases; nucleotides outside the gene matches: 7. CDR3 in amino acids: CASSLTGGADGYTF. As DNA, the CDR3 is TGTGCCAGCAGCCTGACAGGGGGCGCCGATGGCTACACCTTC.

This clonotype was seen ten or more times. The chain uses TRBV12-3 or TRBV12-4 and TRBJ2-5; 8 bases are shared with TRBD1. The length of the CDR3 is 14 residues. V lost 6 bases to trimming and J lost 3 bases; unmatched junction nucleotides: 6. The CDR3 coding sequence is TGTGCCAGCAGCCGCAGGGGGCCCAAAGAGACCCAGTACTTC. Its translation: CASSRRGPKETQYF.

This chain connects TRBV29-1 to TRBJ2-5; 11 bases agree with TRBD2. Germline-derived CDR1 and CDR2 are SQVTM and ANQGSEA. The CDR3 length is 16 residues. J was trimmed by 5 bases and V by 3 bases; bases with no gene match: 11. CDR3: CSVDEWGLAVGETQYF. CDR3 sequence (DNA): TGCAGCGTTGATGAATGGGGACTAGCGGTTGGTGAGACCCAGTACTTC.

The V gene is TRBV12-3 or TRBV12-4, the J gene TRBJ2-5, with 7 bases that match TRBD1. Unmatched junction bases numbered 3, after V lost 8 bases and J lost 3 bases. The CDR3 runs to 12 residues. CDR3 in amino acids: CASGTAKETQYF. The CDR3 DNA reads TGTGCCAGCGGGACAGCCAAAGAGACCCAGTACTTC.

The table lists this clonotype with many counts. The chain has TRBV24-1 and TRBJ2-7, with D unclear. The germline V gene has CDR1 KGHDR and CDR2 SFDVKD. The CDR3 is 12 amino acids. Trimming took off 9 bases at V and 1 base at J, with 9 bases between the two ends. Written as DNA, the CDR3 is TGTGCCACCCCGTACAGATCCTACGAGCAGTACGTC. It yields the protein CATPYRSYEQYV.

The CDR3 is CASSEGGRGVTV. CDR3 coding DNA: TGTGCCAGCAGTGAAGGTGGCCGGGGGGTTACCGTC. V usage is TRBV6-1 and J usage is TRBJ2-7, with 7 bases identical to TRBD2. The CDR3 extends over 12 amino acids. Germline lookup yields CDR1 MNHNS and CDR2 SASEGT.

This clonotype showed up many times. This sequence joins TRBV25-1 and TRBJ2-6; D is unresolved. CDR1 is MGHDK, CDR2 SYGVNS, per germline. CDR3 length equals 17 residues. V lost 3 bases and J 0 bases, leaving 12 bases between the germline ends. CDR3 region: CASSDGPAASGANVLTF. DNA of the CDR3: TGTGCCAGCAGTGACGGGCCCGCGGCCTCTGGGGCCAACGTCCTGACTTTC.

The rearrangement uses TRBV20-1 and TRBJ2-3, with D unresolved. CDR3 length: 15 amino acids. Germline-derived CDR1 and CDR2 are DFQATT and SNEGSKA (reference sequence). Trimming stripped 1 base from V and 2 bases from J, with 13 bases between. DNA of the CDR3: TGCAGTGCTAGAGGGTTCATTAAGGCCACAGATACGCAGTATTTT. Its translation is CSARGFIKATDTQYF.

The chain couples TRBV5-1 to TRBJ2-2, with D perhaps matching TRBD1 (5 bases). Germline CDR1 and CDR2: SGHRS and YFSETQ. Trimming removed 5 bases from V and 6 bases from J, with 17 bases in between. The CDR3 has 15 amino acids. The CDR3 sequence is CASRPPGPGSGELFF. The CDR3 DNA sequence: TGCGCCAGCAGACCTCCAGGGCCAGGGTCCGGGGAGCTGTTTTTT. Using reference TRBV5-1 and TRBJ2-2 for the parts outside the CDR3, the full variable domain is KAGVTQTPRYLIKTRGQQVTLSCSPISGHRSVSWYQQTPGQGLQFLFEYFSETQRNKGNFPGRFSGRQFSNSRSEMNVSTLELGDSALYLCASRPPGPGSGELFFGEGSRLTVL.

This clonotype was seen only a few times. V is TRBV7-8 and J is TRBJ1-1, with TRBD1 identical over 7 bases. Germline V gene sequence: CDR1 SGHVS, CDR2 FQNEAQ. Losses at the gene ends were 5 bases for V and 7 bases for J; bases not matched to a gene: 4. This CDR3 is 12 amino acids long. Here the CDR3 reads CASSPWTGEAFF. The CDR3 DNA reads TGTGCCAGCAGCCCATGGACAGGTGAAGCTTTCTTT. Looking up the rest from reference TRBV7-8 and TRBJ1-1 gives the full variable domain: GAGVSQSPRYKVAKRGQDVALRCDPISGHVSLFWYQQALGQGPEFLTYFQNEAQLDKSGLPSDRFFAERPEGSVSTLKIQRTQQEDSAVYLCASSPWTGEAFFGQGTRLTVV.

This clonotype was counted only a few times. J is TRBJ2-3 and V is TRBV5-4; TRBD2 matches 10 bases. Germline V gene lookup returns CDR1 SGHNT and CDR2 YYREEE (reference sequence). V shed 4 bases and J 4 bases; nucleotides not matched to a gene: 9. The CDR3 totals 16 residues. CDR3 region: CASSILAGGGADTQYF. The CDR3 bases are TGTGCCAGCAGCATCTTAGCGGGGGGAGGTGCAGATACGCAGTATTTT.

This clonotype is medium-sized. The chain has TRBV11-2 and TRBJ2-3; D tentatively reads TRBD1 or TRBD2 (6 bases each). From germline, CDR1 is SGHAT and CDR2 FQNNGV. V was cut by 10 bases and J by 2 bases, with 19 bases left in between. The CDR3 has 15 amino acids. CDR3 in amino acids: CATQRAGEDTDTQYF. In DNA form, the CDR3 reads TGTGCCACCCAAAGGGCAGGGGAGGACACAGATACGCAGTATTTT.

CDR3 region: CASSIGYNYGYTF. The CDR3 DNA follows: TGTGCCAGCAGCATAGGCTATAACTATGGCTACACCTTC. J is TRBJ1-2 and V is TRBV11-2; D not certain. V dropped 5 bases and J dropped 1 base, with 8 bases sitting between them. There are 13 residues in the CDR3. The germline gives CDR1 SGHAT, CDR2 FQNNGV.

The rearrangement links TRBV10-2 to TRBJ1-2, with D unresolved. The CDR3 is 13 residues long. V was pared by 5 bases and J by 1 base, with 8 bases between. Germline assignment: CDR1 WSHSY and CDR2 SAAADI. CDR3: CASSLTNNYGYTF. The CDR3, as DNA: TGCGCCAGCAGTCTGACAAATAACTATGGCTACACCTTC.

The chain joins TRBV20-1 to TRBJ1-2; D gene ambiguous. The CDR3 is 13 amino acids. V was clipped by 0 bases and J by 4 bases, with 9 bases between them. Germline CDR1 reads DFQATT; CDR2 reads SNEGSKA (reference sequence). This chain's CDR3 is CSARERAAYGYTF. The CDR3 nucleotides read TGCAGTGCTAGAGAAAGGGCCGCCTATGGCTACACCTTC.

This clonotype was picked up a small number of times. J is TRBJ2-7 and V is TRBV2, with D tentatively TRBD2 (6 bases). V dropped 6 bases and J dropped 1 base, with 19 bases sitting between them. Germline loops: CDR1 SNHLY, CDR2 FYNNEI. The CDR3 spans 16 residues. This CDR3 is CASSLSGLARSYEQYV. DNA of the CDR3: TGTGCCAGCAGCCTTTCAGGGCTAGCGCGATCCTACGAGCAGTACGTC.

This clonotype was counted a few times. This chain joins TRBV19 and TRBJ1-5; D call uncertain. Germline CDR1 LNHDA, CDR2 SQIVND (reference sequence). CDR3 length equals 15 residues. Trimming removed 5 bases at V and 2 bases at J, with 13 bases between. In nucleotides, the CDR3 is TGTGCCAGTAGTCGTTTTCGAGCGGGCAATCAGCCCCAGCATTTT. Residues: CASSRFRAGNQPQHF.

The rearrangement uses TRBV5-4 and TRBJ2-6; weak D call: TRBD2 (5 bases). The CDR3 runs to 16 residues. Germline V gene sequence: CDR1 SGHNT, CDR2 YYREEE (reference sequence). Trimming took off 1 base at V and 2 bases at J, with 10 bases between the two ends. The CDR3 DNA follows: TGTGCCAGCAGCTTGTATCTCGGGACTGGGGCCAACGTCCTGACTTTC. Protein sequence: CASSLYLGTGANVLTF.